The rows below give T cell receptor beta chains drawn from one sample of a study of early T cells in non-severe SARS-CoV-2 infection. Via MiXCR, TCRdb re-called the 5' RACE reads, giving one row per CDR3 protein. The sample has about 58,000 distinct CDR3 sequences, 12% seen once. The sample was whole blood, taken at baseline. The receptors derive from an adult who was a healthcare worker with PCR-confirmed SARS-CoV-2 infection or an uninfected control (not recorded which). The donor label of this sample is uncertain. Both conserved end residues are trimmed from each CDR3. Fields, in order: V gene, clone size, CDR3 protein. The size of a clone is reported for some rows only, either as once, few or many, or as a class for expanded clones.

>TRBV6-6|-
ASSYTDRGNSPLH
>TRBV29-1|many
SAGDRYNEQF
>TRBV24-1|-
ATSDTGNQPQH
>TRBV10-3|few
AISDNGGGQETQY
>TRBV6-2/TRBV6-3|-
ASSYSRGRAF
>TRBV12-3/TRBV12-4|few
ASRLAGDTDTQY
>TRBV19|-
ASGKGASVNSPLH
>TRBV3-1|many
ASSPGYGRAETQY
>TRBV9|few
ASSVVQGARDEQF
>TRBV12-3/TRBV12-4|-
ASSVRHSYNEQF
>TRBV7-2|-
ASSLAGTRANNEQF
>TRBV7-8|few
ASSPSGGIFYNEQF
>TRBV19|many
ASSISGSGDTQY
>TRBV12-3/TRBV12-4|-
ASSTRDRGRGAYGYT
>TRBV12-3/TRBV12-4|few
ASSFGDGPYGYT
>TRBV6-5|-
ASSNQGQGDLSGANVLT
>TRBV19|many
ASSTLGTYSNQPQH
>TRBV20-1|many
SARLGASGNTIY
>TRBV4-1|many
ASQGAGGAYGYT
>TRBV30|medium-sized
AQDTGTGLSGANVLT
>TRBV7-8|-
ASSLILSLNEQF
>TRBV2|-
ASKRTPNEKLF
>TRBV5-1|few
ASSLAMGKETQY
>TRBV20-1|few
SAGTGTGFNQPQH
>TRBV2|many
ATTHGPGVAGGPETQY
>TRBV3-1|many
ASSQDFGGANTGELF
>TRBV4-2|few
ASRQTGQGRYGYT
>TRBV5-6|-
ASSPRSGLAGGPRGDTQY
>TRBV6-5|-
ATGTGANSGNTIY
>TRBV4-1|few
ASSQHDRRAF
>TRBV3-1|few
ASSQGGESYNEQF
>TRBV18|-
ASSAGQTLLGEAF
>TRBV5-1|-
ASSWRPGQNTGELF
>TRBV30|-
AWRRENRNEQF
>TRBV20-1|-
SAPEPGRTDTQY
>TRBV25-1|few
ASNDRAHLGYT
>TRBV5-1|few
ASSSWTGTGNTIY
>TRBV5-1|once
ASSLQLRGSSGNTIY